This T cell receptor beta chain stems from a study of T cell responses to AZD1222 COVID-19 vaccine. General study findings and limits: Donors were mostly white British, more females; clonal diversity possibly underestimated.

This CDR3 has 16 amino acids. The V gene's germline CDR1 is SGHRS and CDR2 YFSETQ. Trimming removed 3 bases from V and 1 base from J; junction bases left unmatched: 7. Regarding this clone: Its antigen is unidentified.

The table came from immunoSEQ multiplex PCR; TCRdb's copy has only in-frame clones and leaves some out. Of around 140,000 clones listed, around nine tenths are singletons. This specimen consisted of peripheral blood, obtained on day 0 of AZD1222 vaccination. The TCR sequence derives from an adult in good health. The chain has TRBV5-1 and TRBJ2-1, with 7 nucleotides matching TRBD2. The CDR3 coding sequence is TGCGCCAGCAGCTCGGCGGGGAGGGGATCCTACAATGAGCAGTTCTTC. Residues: CASSSAGRGSYNEQFF.